This passage covers 24 T cell receptor beta chains from one sample sequenced in a study of beta chain features in type 1 diabetes. TCRB transcripts that were expressed got sequenced, as all of the isolated RNA had been reverse transcribed. Generated by immunoSEQ multiplex PCR, the TCRdb table keeps only in-frame clones and is missing some. Here the sample spans over 150,000 clones, around 10% being singletons. Study-level findings and limits: Shortening of TCRB CDR3s, moderate but significant, appeared in all four CD4+ subsets of Type 1 diabetes patients.

No cognate antigen is known for these TCRs. The source material was central memory CD4+ T cells from blood. Every receptor here comes from a man in his thirties or forties with type 1 diabetes.

This rearrangement joins TRBV30 to TRBJ2-5; D is possibly TRBD1 (5 bases). CDR1 is GTSNPN and CDR2 is SVGIG in the germline V gene (reference sequence). The length of the CDR3 is 13 residues. V shed 0 bases and J shed 3 bases, with 8 bases lying between them. CDR3 DNA sequence: TGTGCCTGGAGTGTGGGCAGGGAAGAGACCCAGTACTTC. Translating gives CAWSVGREETQYF.

The chain links TRBV5-1 to TRBJ2-1; 11 positions match TRBD1. V shed 0 bases, J shed 7 bases, and the junction held 3 bases outside the gene matches. The CDR3 length is 15 residues. Germline V gene lookup returns CDR1 SGHRS and CDR2 YFSETQ. The DNA for the CDR3 is TGCGCCAGCAGCTTGGATGGGACAGGGGGGAATGAGCAGTTCTTC. It specifies CASSLDGTGGNEQFF.

The CDR3 loop is CATSKGVADNEQFF. CDR3 DNA sequence: TGTGCCACCTCGAAGGGAGTTGCGGACAATGAGCAGTTCTTC. V gene TRBV10-3 combines with J gene TRBJ2-1; D may be TRBD2 (5 bases). The length of the CDR3 is 14 residues. Germline V lookup: CDR1 ENHRY, CDR2 SYGVKD. V lost 10 bases and J 5 bases, leaving 18 bases between the germline ends.

The chain joins TRBV30 to TRBJ1-1; 11 bases line up with TRBD1. The CDR3 has 15 residues. V shed 4 bases, J shed 4 bases, and the junction held 8 bases outside the gene matches. Germline V gene sequence: CDR1 GTSNPN, CDR2 SVGIG (reference sequence). Here the CDR3 reads CAWTRTGTGGTEAFF. DNA for the CDR3: TGTGCCTGGACTCGGACAGGGACAGGGGGCACTGAAGCTTTCTTT. Using reference TRBV30 and TRBJ1-1 for the parts outside the CDR3, the full variable domain is SQTIHQWPATLVQPVGSPLSLECTVEGTSNPNLYWYRQAAGRGLQLLFYSVGIGQISSEVPQNLSASRPQDRQFILSSKKLLLSDSGFYLCAWTRTGTGGTEAFFGQGTRLTVV.

The chain combines TRBV7-2 with TRBJ1-1, with TRBD1 matching over 9 bases. Germline loops: CDR1 SGHTA, CDR2 FQGNSA. The CDR3 runs 16 residues. V was pared by 5 bases and J by 0 bases, with 7 bases of the junction left unmatched. CDR3 DNA: TGTGCCAGCAGCAGACAGGGGGGACAGATGAACACTGAAGCTTTCTTT. Translation gives CASSRQGGQMNTEAFF.

The V call is TRBV30, the J call TRBJ2-7, with 10 nucleotides matching TRBD2. Trimming cost V 0 bases and J 6 bases; bases outside gene matches: 11. Per the germline V gene, CDR1 is GTSNPN and CDR2 is SVGIG (reference sequence). The CDR3 covers 16 residues. In DNA, the CDR3 is TGTGCCTGGAGTGTACGGGGGCTAGCGGGAGCTCGCGAGCAGTACTTC. The encoded protein is CAWSVRGLAGAREQYF.

This rearrangement joins TRBV4-1 to TRBJ2-2; D is unclear. Per germline, CDR1 MGHRA and CDR2 YSYEKL. The CDR3 runs to 17 residues. V was shortened by 1 base and J by 0 bases, with 12 bases between the two germline ends. The CDR3 nucleotides read TGCGCCAGCAGCCAAGGGTGGCCACAGTCGAACACCGGGGAGCTGTTTTTT. It codes for CASSQGWPQSNTGELFF.

In its sample, this clone was seen a few times. The V and J genes are TRBV7-2 and TRBJ2-5; TRBD2 is a possible D gene (5 bases). The V end lost 4 bases, the J end lost 7 bases, and 13 bases lay between the germline ends. The CDR3 covers 13 residues. The germline CDR1 and CDR2 sequences are SGHTA and FQGNSA. The CDR3 nucleotides read TGTGCCAGCAGCTCAAGGGTCGAGGGGACCCAGTACTTC. Its protein product is CASSSRVEGTQYF.

The rearrangement links TRBV21-1 to TRBJ1-5; no check of the table's D call, TRBD1, against the DNA was made. TRBV21-1 constitutes a pseudogene. CDR3 length equals 19 residues. The CDR3 region has the DNA TGTGCCAGCAGCCGGCCTCCGGGGACAGGGGGTATCGGCAATCAGCCCCAGCATTTT. It encodes CASSRPPGTGGIGNQPQHF.

DNA of the CDR3: TGTGCCAGCAGTTTATATGCCGCGGGCTCTTTAGAGACCCAGTACTTC. Its protein product is CASSLYAAGSLETQYF. V gene TRBV28 combines with J gene TRBJ2-5, with D perhaps matching TRBD2 (5 bases). The CDR3 runs 16 residues. Trimming left V 1 base short and J 4 bases short, with 16 bases between. CDR1 and CDR2 from the germline V gene are MDHEN and SYDVKM.

This clone was seen more than once but under ten times. This CDR3 is CASSSDGLEQYF. The CDR3 nucleotides read TGTGCCAGCAGCTCCGACGGACTCGAGCAGTACTTC. This rearrangement joins TRBV7-2 to TRBJ2-7, with a tentative D call TRBD2 (5 bases). This CDR3 spans 12 amino acids. CDR1 and CDR2 (germline): SGHTA, FQGNSA. V gave up 4 bases and J gave up 6 bases, with 10 bases separating them.

The rearrangement links TRBV29-1 to TRBJ2-3; D possibly corresponds to TRBD2 (7 bases). This CDR3 is built from 18 residues. V lost 4 bases to trimming and J lost 2 bases, with 25 bases between them. Germline V gene data show CDR1 as SQVTM and CDR2 as ANQGSEA. Here the CDR3 reads CSVAGGLAPPYYTDTQYF. For the CDR3, the DNA is TGCAGCGTTGCCGGGGGGCTAGCGCCTCCTTACTACACAGATACGCAGTATTTT.

The chain is built from TRBV2 and TRBJ2-7; TRBD2 matches 8 bases. The CDR3 sequence is 15 residues long. J lost 2 bases, V lost 8 bases, and 11 bases had no gene match. The germline V gene encodes CDR1 SNHLY and CDR2 FYNNEI. In DNA, the CDR3 is TGTGCCAGCGGTCGGCGAACTAGCGGAACCTACGAGCAGTACTTC. This sequence encodes CASGRRTSGTYEQYF.

This clone was detected a few times. The V call is TRBV30, the J call TRBJ1-2; 7 bases agree with TRBD1. The CDR3 is made up of 15 amino acids. Germline CDR1 and CDR2: GTSNPN and SVGIG (reference sequence). J was trimmed by 2 bases and V by 2 bases; bases with no gene match: 8. The CDR3 is CAWSKSEQGNYGYTF. In nucleotides, the CDR3 is TGTGCCTGGAGTAAATCCGAACAGGGGAACTATGGCTACACCTTC.

This clone was seen a handful of times. The chain has TRBV18 and TRBJ1-1; D not resolved. CDR1 and CDR2 (germline): KGHSH, LQKENI. There are 15 residues in the CDR3. V was clipped by 0 bases and J by 0 bases, with 8 bases between them. This chain's CDR3 is CASSPPSTMNTEAFF. The CDR3 coding sequence is TGTGCCAGCTCACCACCTTCTACCATGAACACTGAAGCTTTCTTT.

This clone was recorded a few times. This chain uses TRBV28 with TRBJ2-7, with D unclear. Trimming took off 5 bases at V and 6 bases at J, with 11 bases between the two ends. The CDR3 is made up of 12 amino acids. Germline V CDR1 and CDR2: MDHEN, SYDVKM. The CDR3 protein is CASSSLLFEQYF. The CDR3 DNA is TGTGCCAGCAGTAGCCTTTTATTCGAGCAGTACTTC.

The V call is TRBV19, the J call TRBJ2-3; TRBD2 matches 8 bases. Germline V CDR1 and CDR2: LNHDA, SQIVND (reference sequence). V lost 5 bases, J lost 0 bases, and 7 bases stayed unmatched. The CDR3 sequence is 16 residues long. The CDR3 here is CASSFRAGASTDTQYF. In DNA form, the CDR3 reads TGTGCCAGTAGTTTCCGAGCGGGAGCTAGCACAGATACGCAGTATTTT.

This clone was observed a handful of times. This chain links TRBV19 with TRBJ1-1, with 7 bases aligning to TRBD1. The CDR3 loop spans 15 amino acids. Looked up from germline, CDR1 is LNHDA and CDR2 is SQIVND (reference sequence). Trimming removed 5 bases from V and 1 base from J; junction bases left unmatched: 7. CDR3 in DNA: TGTGCCAGTAGTCCCCTCGGGACAGCGAACACTGAAGCTTTCTTT. Amino acid sequence: CASSPLGTANTEAFF.

This clone was detected only a few times. The chain joins TRBV5-1 to TRBJ1-4; 9 bases line up with TRBD1. Looked up from germline, CDR1 is SGHRS and CDR2 is YFSETQ. This CDR3 has 15 residues. Losses at the gene ends were 4 bases for V and 3 bases for J; bases not matched to a gene: 4. The CDR3 nucleotides are TGCGCCAGCAGCAGACAGGGGGATGCTAATGAAAAACTGTTTTTT. Its translation is CASSRQGDANEKLFF. Looking up the rest from reference TRBV5-1 and TRBJ1-4 gives the full variable domain: KAGVTQTPRYLIKTRGQQVTLSCSPISGHRSVSWYQQTPGQGLQFLFEYFSETQRNKGNFPGRFSGRQFSNSRSEMNVSTLELGDSALYLCASSRQGDANEKLFFGSGTQLSVL.

The V gene is TRBV4-3, the J gene TRBJ2-6, with D unresolved. Germline lookup yields CDR1 LGHNA and CDR2 YSLEER. With 0 bases removed from V and 0 bases from J, the gap between germline ends came to 6 bases. This CDR3 spans 16 amino acids. The CDR3 spells CASSQEELSGANVLTF. The DNA for the CDR3 is TGCGCCAGCAGCCAAGAGGAGCTCTCTGGGGCCAACGTCCTGACTTTC.

The table lists this clone with many counts. The V call is TRBV7-9, the J call TRBJ2-2; TRBD1 is a possible D gene (5 bases). V was trimmed by 1 base and J by 5 bases, leaving 5 bases between them. Germline CDR1 is SEHNR and CDR2 is FQNEAQ (reference sequence). This CDR3 has 13 amino acids. The CDR3 nucleotides are TGTGCCAGCAGCTTAGACAGGACCGGGGAGCTGTTTTTT. It specifies CASSLDRTGELFF.

This clone occurred once. The gene calls are TRBV5-1 and TRBJ2-2, with D hard to call. The CDR3 is 14 residues long. Germline V gives CDR1 SGHRS, CDR2 YFSETQ. Between the trimmed V and J ends, which lost 4 bases and 3 bases, there was a span of 10 bases. The DNA of the CDR3 is TGCGCCAGCAGCCCCCTCGCGGACACCGGGGAGCTGTTTTTT. Translating it yields CASSPLADTGELFF.

CDR3 loop: CASSIGGQPNTEAFF. CDR3 nucleotides: TGTGCCAGTAGTATAGGGGGACAGCCGAACACTGAAGCTTTCTTT. The gene calls are TRBV19 and TRBJ1-1; 7 nucleotides agree with TRBD1. This CDR3 is built from 15 residues. The germline gives CDR1 LNHDA, CDR2 SQIVND (reference sequence). Trimming removed 1 base from V and 1 base from J; junction bases left unmatched: 3.

This clone was recorded a few times. The chain recombines TRBV10-3 with TRBJ2-1, with TRBD2 matching 9 bases. The CDR3 runs to 15 residues. The germline CDR1 and CDR2 sequences are ENHRY and SYGVKD. As DNA, the CDR3 is TGTGCAGTATCTCCGACTAGCGGCTTATACAATGAGCAGTTCTTC. Residues: CAVSPTSGLYNEQFF.